The 2 T cell receptor beta chains given below trace back to one sample, sequenced in a study of T cell repertoires in cytomegalovirus infection. TCRdb re-analysed the reads in MiXCR, keeping a single row per CDR3 protein. The sample contains 550,000 to 700,000 distinct CDR3 sequences, over 35% of which appear only once. No antigen is known for these receptors. Sequencing was performed on cultured PBMCs, taken from culture after CMV antigen stimulation. Receptors originate from a human donor in good health (CMV status not recorded). Some clones in this sample may be carry-over from other donors' samples.

In this sample, this clonotype turned up a few times. The rearrangement links TRBV6-1 to TRBJ2-1; 9 nucleotides align to TRBD2. Trimming cost V 5 bases and J 14 bases; bases outside gene matches: 4. This CDR3 has 11 residues. Germline V CDR1 and CDR2: MNHNS, SASEGT. CDR3 nucleotides: TGTGCCAGCAGTTTAGCGGGAGACGAGTTCTTC. It is translated as CASSLAGDEFF.

The chain has TRBV7-8 and TRBJ2-3; D gene ambiguous. Trimming pared 0 bases from V and 5 bases from J, leaving 18 bases between. Looked up from germline, CDR1 is SGHVS and CDR2 is FQNEAQ. The CDR3 has 17 residues. CDR3 in DNA: TGTGCCAGCAGCTTAGCCTTGGGTGTTAGTTTCGTAGATACGCAGTATTTT. Amino acids: CASSLALGVSFVDTQYF. Combining the CDR3 with reference TRBV7-8 and TRBJ2-3 gives the whole variable domain GAGVSQSPRYKVAKRGQDVALRCDPISGHVSLFWYQQALGQGPEFLTYFQNEAQLDKSGLPSDRFFAERPEGSVSTLKIQRTQQEDSAVYLCASSLALGVSFVDTQYFGPGTRLTVL.